What follows are 22 T cell receptor beta chains derived from one specimen sequenced in a study of yellow fever vaccine responses in identical twins (dated by TCRdb to the late 2010s). Library creation used RT-PCR. TCRdb shows the sequencer as Illumina HiSeq 2500. TCRdb reworked the public reads: Q25 trimming with fastp, MiXCR clone assembly, productive beta chains retained. CDR3 protein sequences are deduplicated, and each keeps its most common genes and DNA. The sample table contains over 20,000 distinct CDR3 sequences; only one count was recorded for around four fifths of them. The leading ten clones occupy 4.8% of the sample. Sequences were derived from T cells from blood (PBMCs), unsorted or a sorted subset (not recorded which), sampled before or after yellow fever vaccination (not recorded which). The receptor source for this set is a woman aged 18-30 years who received the yellow fever vaccine. Donor details come from another sample of the same person, matched by shared clones.

The V and J genes are TRBV18 and TRBJ2-1; TRBD2 agrees at 7 bases. V trimming: 3 bases; J trimming: 2 bases; junction bases outside the gene matches: 1. This CDR3 region has 14 residues. The germline CDR1 and CDR2 sequences are KGHSH and LQKENI. The CDR3 bases are TGTGCCAGCTCACCGGCGGGGGCCTACAATGAGCAGTTCTTC. Translation: CASSPAGAYNEQFF.

This clonotype has a handful of counts. The V call is TRBV23-1, the J call TRBJ1-6, with D unclear. TRBV23-1 is an ORF for which the function is uncertain. This CDR3 is 12 amino acids long. The V gene lost 6 bases and the J gene lost 4 bases, with 4 bases spanning the gap. CDR3 region: CASRRYNSPLHF. CDR3 nucleotide sequence: TGCGCCAGCAGACGGTATAATTCACCCCTCCACTTT.

V usage is TRBV5-6 and J usage is TRBJ2-5, with a tentative D call TRBD1 (6 bases). The CDR3 length is 16 residues. The germline V gene has CDR1 SGHDT and CDR2 YYEEEE. Trimming shortened V by 1 base and J by 5 bases, and 18 bases separated the two germline ends. The DNA of the CDR3 is TGTGCCAGCAGCTTGCCAGGGGCTCGGGGCGTGGAGACCCAGTACTTC. Residues: CASSLPGARGVETQYF.

This clonotype has just a few counts. V gene TRBV9 combines with J gene TRBJ1-2; no reliable D call. Germline lookup yields CDR1 SGDLS and CDR2 YYNGEE. The V and J ends lost 0 bases and 6 bases respectively, with 15 bases between them. CDR3 length: 15 amino acids. The CDR3 DNA sequence: TGTGCCAGCAGCGTAGAGCACCTACCTTTCAATGGCTACACCTTC. Translation: CASSVEHLPFNGYTF.

This clonotype was recorded once. The J gene is TRBJ2-5, the V gene TRBV4-1; D tentatively fits TRBD1 or TRBD2 (5 bases each). The CDR3 has 16 residues. V was clipped by 3 bases and J by 5 bases, with 19 bases between them. Per the germline V gene, CDR1 is MGHRA and CDR2 is YSYEKL. CDR3 sequence (DNA): TGCGCCAGCAGCCACACGCTCCGGGACCAACGGGAGACCCAGTACTTC. Protein product: CASSHTLRDQRETQYF.

V is TRBV12-3 or TRBV12-4 and J is TRBJ2-1, with D perhaps TRBD1 (5 bases). Trimming took 4 bases from V and 1 from J, leaving 17 bases between them. The CDR3 totals 17 residues. The CDR3: CASSSPPQGRSYNEQFF. The DNA of the CDR3 is TGTGCCAGCAGTTCCCCCCCCCAGGGCAGGTCCTACAATGAGCAGTTCTTC.

The chain combines TRBV11-2 with TRBJ2-3, with D uncertain. Germline V CDR1 and CDR2: SGHAT, FQNNGV. Deletions cut 3 bases from V and 3 bases from J, with 7 bases between. CDR3 length: 13 amino acids. In nucleotides, the CDR3 is TGTGCCAGCAGCTTTTCCCGTACAGATACGCAGTATTTT. It yields the protein CASSFSRTDTQYF.

The chain uses TRBV10-2 and TRBJ2-1; the D is unclear. The germline V gene has CDR1 WSHSY and CDR2 SAAADI. The CDR3 runs to 12 residues. V shed 7 bases and J shed 5 bases, with 9 bases lying between them. CDR3 nucleotides: TGCGCCAGCATCGACCTCCACAATGAGCAGTTCTTC. It translates to CASIDLHNEQFF.

The chain links TRBV15 to TRBJ2-7; 9 positions match TRBD1. V shed 0 bases and J 3 bases; nucleotides not matched to a gene: 9. CDR1 is LNHNV and CDR2 is YYDKDF in the germline V gene (reference sequence). The CDR3 has 17 residues. The CDR3 nucleotides are TGTGCCACCAGCAGAGATCGGGGACAGGGACCCCTCTACGAGCAGTACGTC. This sequence encodes CATSRDRGQGPLYEQYV.

CDR3 in amino acids: CASSQGQINEQFF. The CDR3 nucleotides are TGTGCCAGCAGCCAAGGACAGATTAATGAGCAGTTCTTC. The V call is TRBV14, the J call TRBJ2-1; perhaps TRBD1 as D (5 bases). Trimming removed 1 base from V and 7 bases from J, with 8 bases in between. Germline values: CDR1 SGHDN, CDR2 FVKESK. The CDR3 loop spans 13 amino acids.

The chain links TRBV16 to TRBJ2-4, with TRBD1 matching over 11 bases. The germline CDR1 and CDR2 sequences are KGHSY and FQNENV. Trimming cost V 2 bases and J 1 base; bases outside gene matches: 1. The CDR3 runs 16 residues. The CDR3 loop is CASSQGQGAAKNIQYF. The DNA for the CDR3 is TGTGCCAGCAGCCAAGGACAGGGGGCGGCCAAAAACATTCAGTACTTC.

There are a few counts of this clonotype. The CDR3 is CASSVNRGQDTEAFF. DNA of the CDR3: TGTGCCAGCAGCGTAAACAGGGGGCAGGACACTGAAGCTTTCTTT. The gene calls are TRBV9 and TRBJ1-1; 9 bases fit TRBD1. V was pared by 1 base and J by 3 bases, with 4 bases of the junction left unmatched. The germline CDR1 and CDR2 sequences are SGDLS and YYNGEE. The CDR3 spans 15 residues.

The chain combines TRBV9 with TRBJ1-3; 8 nucleotides match TRBD1. This CDR3 has 17 amino acids. V shed 2 bases and J 4 bases; nucleotides not matched to a gene: 11. CDR1 and CDR2 from the germline V gene are SGDLS and YYNGEE. CDR3 loop: CASSVGGSGQGGNTIYF. DNA of the CDR3: TGTGCCAGCAGCGTCGGGGGGAGTGGACAGGGCGGAAACACCATATATTTT.

This clonotype appeared a single time. This chain connects TRBV29-1 to TRBJ1-1; D ambiguous. The CDR3 loop spans 13 amino acids. Germline assignment: CDR1 SQVTM and CDR2 ANQGSEA. V was shortened by 1 base and J by 1 base, with 7 bases between the two germline ends. In DNA form, the CDR3 reads TGCAGCGTTGAAGGCCGACAGAACACTGAAGCTTTCTTT. Encoded protein: CSVEGRQNTEAFF.

CDR3 region: CASSEEGYSYEQYF. DNA for the CDR3: TGTGCCAGCAGTGAAGAGGGGTACTCCTACGAGCAGTACTTC. The J gene is TRBJ2-7, the V gene TRBV2; weak D call: TRBD1 (5 bases). The CDR3 loop spans 14 amino acids. The germline V and J ends were trimmed by 1 base and 0 bases, with 7 bases remaining between them. CDR1 SNHLY and CDR2 FYNNEI come from the germline V gene. Filled out from reference TRBV2 and TRBJ2-7, the complete variable domain reads EPEVTQTPSHQVTQMGQEVILRCVPISNHLYFYWYRQILGQKVEFLVSFYNNEISEKSEIFDDQFSVERPDGSNFTLKIRSTKLEDSAMYFCASSEEGYSYEQYFGPGTRLTVT.

V and J are TRBV18 and TRBJ1-1, with D uncertain. V was clipped by 1 base and J by 3 bases, with 6 bases between them. The CDR3 has 13 residues. Germline CDR1 and CDR2: KGHSH and LQKENI. CDR3 sequence: CASSPRGDTEAFF. DNA for the CDR3: TGTGCCAGCTCACCACGAGGCGACACTGAAGCTTTCTTT.

This clonotype has just one count. The V call is TRBV18, the J call TRBJ2-7; TRBD2 matches at 7 bases. Germline V lookup: CDR1 KGHSH, CDR2 LQKENI. The CDR3 runs 13 residues. V lost 6 bases to trimming and J lost 5 bases; unmatched junction nucleotides: 7. The CDR3 nucleotides are TGTGCCAGCTCGTCCGGGAGCGGGAACGAGCAGTACGTC. Amino acid sequence: CASSSGSGNEQYV.

Only one count was recorded for this clonotype. The rearrangement links TRBV27 to TRBJ2-7; TRBD2 matches at 7 bases. Trimming at V came to 7 bases and at J to 4 bases, leaving 4 bases not matched to a gene. Germline CDR1 and CDR2: MNHEY and SMNVEV (reference sequence). CDR3 size: 12 residues. CDR3 nucleotides: TGTGCCAGCATGAGCGGGAATTACGAGCAGTACGTC. Protein product: CASMSGNYEQYV.

The genes are TRBV3-1 and TRBJ2-7; no definite D call. Trimming took 1 base from V and 3 from J, leaving 10 bases between them. The CDR3 has 14 residues. In germline, CDR1 is LGHDT, CDR2 YNNKEL (reference sequence). In DNA, the CDR3 is TGTGCCAGCAGCCAAGGCCCTATTCTCTACGAGCAGTACTTC. Translating gives CASSQGPILYEQYF.

The chain joins TRBV6-4 to TRBJ2-7; 7 bases are a match to TRBD1. Trimming cost V 4 bases and J 3 bases; bases outside gene matches: 3. This CDR3 region has 13 residues. CDR1 and CDR2 from the germline V gene are MRHNA and SNTAGT. The CDR3 region is CASSGWDSYEQYV. DNA of the CDR3: TGTGCCAGCAGTGGCTGGGACAGCTACGAGCAGTACGTC.

The V call is TRBV7-3, the J call TRBJ2-1; 11 bases line up with TRBD2. After removal of 3 bases from V and 6 bases from J, the junction contained 4 bases not matched to a gene. Germline CDR1 is SGHTA and CDR2 is FQGTGA. The CDR3 contains 15 residues. The CDR3 nucleotides read TGTGCCAGCAGCTTCGGACTAGCGGGTCGCAATGAGCAGTTCTTC. It encodes CASSFGLAGRNEQFF.

This clonotype was seen a few times. The chain joins TRBV12-3 or TRBV12-4 to TRBJ2-5; TRBD2 agrees at 7 bases. V lost 7 bases and J lost 2; bases outside the gene matches: 7. This CDR3 has 14 residues. CDR3 sequence reads: CASNPGTTQETQYF. As DNA, the CDR3 is TGTGCCAGCAACCCTGGGACTACACAAGAGACCCAGTACTTC.